This T cell receptor beta chain was observed in a study of blood T cell repertoires in COVID-19. Sequencing was performed with immunoSEQ multiplex PCR; in TCRdb, only in-frame clones are kept and a portion is missing. The sample contains some 200,000 clones, around 94% of which appear only once. In germline, CDR1 is LNHDA, CDR2 SQIVND (reference sequence). V lost 6 bases and J 2 bases, leaving 3 bases between the germline ends. The CDR3 has 11 residues. This receptor was identified in a man aged 25-40 years with COVID-19, enrolled during active disease. Material for sequencing was peripheral blood. This chain uses TRBV19 with TRBJ2-3; no clear D gene. The CDR3 DNA follows: TGTGCCAGTAGGGCCACAGATACGCAGTATTTT. As protein: CASRATDTQYF.